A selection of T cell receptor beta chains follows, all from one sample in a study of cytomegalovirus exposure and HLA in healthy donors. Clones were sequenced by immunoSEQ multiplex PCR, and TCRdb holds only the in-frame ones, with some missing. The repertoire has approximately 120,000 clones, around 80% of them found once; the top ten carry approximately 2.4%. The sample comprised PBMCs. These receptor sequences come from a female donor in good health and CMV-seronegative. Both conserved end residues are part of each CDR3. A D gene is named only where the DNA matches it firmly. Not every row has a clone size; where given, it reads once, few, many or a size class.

TGTGCCAGTCAACCCCAGGGATACGAGCAGTACTTC	CASQPQGYEQYF	TRBV6-1	NA	NA	TRBJ2-7	12
TGTGCCAGCAGTGTACAGGGGGCCCTTTCAGGCAATGAGCAGTTCTTC	CASSVQGALSGNEQFF	TRBV6-1	NA	TRBD1	TRBJ2-1	16
TGTGCCAGCAGCGGGGGGGGGACAGGTTTCTACGAGCAGTACTTC	CASSGGGTGFYEQYF	TRBV5-6	NA	NA	TRBJ2-7	15
TGTGCCAGCAGTTTATTGCACTTACCAACCGGGGAGCTGTTTTTT	CASSLLHLPTGELFF	TRBV28	NA	NA	TRBJ2-2	15
TGTGCCATCAGTGAAGCGGCGGGGGGGGTCGATGAGCAGTTCTTC	CAISEAAGGVDEQFF	TRBV10-3	once	TRBD2	TRBJ2-1	15
TGTGCCAGCAGTGAGGACAGGGGCTCCTACAATGAGCAGTTCTTC	CASSEDRGSYNEQFF	TRBV2	NA	TRBD1	TRBJ2-1	15
TGTGCCTGGAGTGAACAAAGGAACACTGAAGCTTTCTTT	CAWSEQRNTEAFF	TRBV30	few	NA	TRBJ1-1	13
TGTGCCAGCAGTCGACTAGCGGGCCCAGATACGCAGTATTTT	CASSRLAGPDTQYF	TRBV6-6	NA	TRBD2	TRBJ2-3	14
TGTGCCAGCAGCGGACGCGGGGGGGACACCGGGGAGCTGTTTTTT	CASSGRGGDTGELFF	TRBV9	NA	TRBD2	TRBJ2-2	15
TGCGCCAGCAGCTATGCAAACGACTGGAGGGGCAATGAGCAGTTCTTC	CASSYANDWRGNEQFF	TRBV4-1	NA	NA	TRBJ2-1	16
TGTGCCAGCAGCGCTACAGGGGTTCAAGAGACCCAGTACTTC	CASSATGVQETQYF	TRBV9	NA	TRBD1	TRBJ2-5	14
TGTGCCTGGAGTGTACTCGGGAGGAGCACTGAAGCTTTCTTT	CAWSVLGRSTEAFF	TRBV30	few	NA	TRBJ1-1	14
TGCGCCAGCAGTGCTATTGGAGGGCAAGGAATCTATGGCTACACCTTC	CASSAIGGQGIYGYTF	TRBV10-2	NA	NA	TRBJ1-2	16
TGTGCCAGCATTGGGCTAGCAAACCACGAGCAGTACTTC	CASIGLANHEQYF	TRBV6-5	NA	NA	TRBJ2-7	13
TGTGCCACGAATCGTATCGGGGGTATTAATGAAAAACTGTTTTTT	CATNRIGGINEKLFF	TRBV15	NA	NA	TRBJ1-4	15
TGTGCCAGCAGTTTGGGCACCGCCTACGAGCAGTACTTC	CASSLGTAYEQYF	TRBV27	NA	NA	TRBJ2-7	13
TGTGCCAGCAGCTTAGTGTCGGGACAGGGTAATGAGCAGTTCTTC	CASSLVSGQGNEQFF	TRBV11-2	NA	TRBD1	TRBJ2-1	15
TGTGCCAGCAGCGGAGCCGGGACTGGACCTTATGAGCAGTTCTTC	CASSGAGTGPYEQFF	TRBV5-4	NA	NA	TRBJ2-1	15
TGTGCCAGCAGCTTAGAGGCTAGCGGGGGGCCGAGCTCCTACAATGAGCAGTTCTTC	CASSLEASGGPSSYNEQFF	TRBV7-8	NA	TRBD2	TRBJ2-1	19
TGTGCCAGCAGCTTAGGCGGTGTCGGAGAGACCCAGTACTTC	CASSLGGVGETQYF	TRBV7-9	NA	NA	TRBJ2-5	14
TGTGCCAGCAGCCGACTAGCGGGGGGGCAAGAGACCCAGTACTTC	CASSRLAGGQETQYF	TRBV7-2	NA	TRBD2	TRBJ2-5	15
TGTGCCAGCAGTCGCCTTGGCCGTAAATTTTTCTTT	CASSRLGRKFFF	TRBV6-5	NA	NA	TRBJ1-1	12
TGTGCCAGCAGTTTATCCCAGGGAGGGGGGTATGGCTACACCTTC	CASSLSQGGGYGYTF	TRBV27	NA	NA	TRBJ1-2	15
TGTGCCAGCAGTGAAGCGGGACTAGGCGGCTACACCTTC	CASSEAGLGGYTF	TRBV6-1	NA	NA	TRBJ1-2	13
TGTGCCAGCAGCTTGGGGGCAGGGCCTGGAAACACCATATATTTT	CASSLGAGPGNTIYF	TRBV5-4	NA	NA	TRBJ1-3	15
TGTGCCAGCAGTCTAACCCGGGCCCCGCGGGATGGCTACACCTTC	CASSLTRAPRDGYTF	TRBV27	once	NA	TRBJ1-2	15